This TCR beta chain emerged from a study of blood T cell repertoires in COVID-19. Study summary: Samples taken during acute and convalescent COVID-19 were collected in the United States, Italy and Spain. Sources were T cells, B-cell-depleted T cells, or PBMCs; the material itself was cDNA or gDNA.

Assay used: immunoSEQ multiplex PCR; TCRdb lists only in-frame clones, some missing. This sample has about 340,000 clones; around four fifths occur once, and the top ten carry 3%. The CDR3 loop spans 15 amino acids. V dropped 1 base and J dropped 11 bases, with 15 bases sitting between them. Germline CDR1 reads LGHNA; CDR2 reads YSLEER. The V and J genes are TRBV4-3 and TRBJ1-6; D remains unclear. The sequenced sample consisted of peripheral blood. This sequence originates from a man between 25 and 39 years old with active or convalescent COVID-19. The CDR3 DNA is TGCGCCAGCAGCCAAGCGACTGGCAGCGTGACACCCCTCCACTTT. Translation: CASSQATGSVTPLHF.